A selection of T cell receptor beta chains follows, all from one sample in a study of identical twins. MiXCR was run by TCRdb on the 5' RACE reads, yielding one entry per CDR3 protein. This table has around 530,000 distinct CDR3 sequences, roughly 15% appearing once. The same sample was also used in a study of yellow fever vaccine responses in identical twins.

Material for sequencing was CD4+ T cells sorted from blood. The origin of the receptors is a woman younger than 35 in good health. Both conserved end residues are part of each CDR3. Fields, in order: CDR3 DNA, CDR3 protein, J gene, D gene, V gene, clone size. The D gene is left open where the match is weak. A clone size is listed for some rows: how often the clone was seen (once, few, many), or a class if it is expanded.

CDR3nt: TGCGCCAGCAGCTCCGGGTATACTGAAGCTTTCTTT; CDR3aa: CASSSGYTEAFF; j_gene: TRBJ1-1; d_gene: -; v_gene: TRBV5-1; abundance: -
CDR3nt: TGCAGTGCTAGACGGGTGGACGGAGCTGAAGCTTTCTTT; CDR3aa: CSARRVDGAEAFF; j_gene: TRBJ1-1; d_gene: -; v_gene: TRBV20-1; abundance: -
CDR3nt: TGTGCCAGCAGCTTAGGAAGATGGGACAGGGGGAAGGATGGGGCCAACGTCCTGACTTTC; CDR3aa: CASSLGRWDRGKDGANVLTF; j_gene: TRBJ2-6; d_gene: TRBD1; v_gene: TRBV11-2; abundance: -
CDR3nt: TGCAGTGCTAGATCCAGCGCAGAGACCCAGTACTTC; CDR3aa: CSARSSAETQYF; j_gene: TRBJ2-5; d_gene: -; v_gene: TRBV20-1; abundance: -
CDR3nt: TGTGCCAGCAGTCATTTGGGAGGGGAGACCCAGTACTTC; CDR3aa: CASSHLGGETQYF; j_gene: TRBJ2-5; d_gene: TRBD2; v_gene: TRBV11-1; abundance: few
CDR3nt: TGTGCCATCAGTACCGGGACAGGGATGTATGAGCAGTTCTTC; CDR3aa: CAISTGTGMYEQFF; j_gene: TRBJ2-1; d_gene: TRBD1; v_gene: TRBV10-3; abundance: few
CDR3nt: TGTGCCAGCGCTCTGAGGGAGGGGATCTACGAGCAGTACTTC; CDR3aa: CASALREGIYEQYF; j_gene: TRBJ2-7; d_gene: TRBD2; v_gene: TRBV2; abundance: few
CDR3nt: TGCGCCAGCAGGGCCACAGATTTCCAAGAGACCCAGTACTTC; CDR3aa: CASRATDFQETQYF; j_gene: TRBJ2-5; d_gene: -; v_gene: TRBV5-1; abundance: many
CDR3nt: TGTGCCAGCAAGCAGGAGTCCAATTCACCCCTCCACTTT; CDR3aa: CASKQESNSPLHF; j_gene: TRBJ1-6; d_gene: -; v_gene: TRBV2; abundance: -
CDR3nt: TGCGCCAGCAGGTCAGACAGGGGAGGTCAGAACACTGAAGCTTTCTTT; CDR3aa: CASRSDRGGQNTEAFF; j_gene: TRBJ1-1; d_gene: TRBD1; v_gene: TRBV5-1; abundance: many
CDR3nt: TGTGCCAGCAGCTTGGGGACGCTAGATAGGTCTTTCTTT; CDR3aa: CASSLGTLDRSFF; j_gene: TRBJ1-1; d_gene: -; v_gene: TRBV11-2; abundance: few
CDR3nt: TGTGCCAGCAGTTTTAGGGCTCATGAGCAGTTCTTC; CDR3aa: CASSFRAHEQFF; j_gene: TRBJ2-1; d_gene: -; v_gene: TRBV27; abundance: -
CDR3nt: TGTGCCAGCAGCTTAGTACCCGGGGTCAACACTGAAGCTTTCTTT; CDR3aa: CASSLVPGVNTEAFF; j_gene: TRBJ1-1; d_gene: -; v_gene: TRBV11-2; abundance: few
CDR3nt: TGTGCCAGCAGCCCCCGGACAGGGTTGGGTTCACCCCTCCACTTT; CDR3aa: CASSPRTGLGSPLHF; j_gene: TRBJ1-6; d_gene: TRBD1; v_gene: TRBV2; abundance: -
CDR3nt: TGTGCCAGCAGTCGAGCTGTGGGACTAGCGGGGGGGCCCCCCACAGATACGCAGTATTTT; CDR3aa: CASSRAVGLAGGPPTDTQYF; j_gene: TRBJ2-3; d_gene: TRBD2; v_gene: TRBV12-3/TRBV12-4; abundance: -
CDR3nt: TGCAGTGCTAGAGTTCCCAGGGGCACTGAAGCTTTCTTT; CDR3aa: CSARVPRGTEAFF; j_gene: TRBJ1-1; d_gene: -; v_gene: TRBV20-1; abundance: few
CDR3nt: TGTGCCAGCCGTGTTTTGGACAGGGGCAATTCACCCCTCCACTTT; CDR3aa: CASRVLDRGNSPLHF; j_gene: TRBJ1-6; d_gene: TRBD1; v_gene: TRBV27; abundance: few
CDR3nt: TGTGCCACCCAGTTGGGGGCTCAAGCGGTGGATGAGCAGTTCTTC; CDR3aa: CATQLGAQAVDEQFF; j_gene: TRBJ2-1; d_gene: -; v_gene: TRBV10-3; abundance: -
CDR3nt: TGCGCCAGCAGACCGCCCGGGACTCCGCAAGAGACCCAGTACTTC; CDR3aa: CASRPPGTPQETQYF; j_gene: TRBJ2-5; d_gene: -; v_gene: TRBV5-1; abundance: -
CDR3nt: TGTGCCAGCAGCCCAATTCGGGGGGCTGCAGATACGCAGTATTTT; CDR3aa: CASSPIRGAADTQYF; j_gene: TRBJ2-3; d_gene: -; v_gene: TRBV7-2; abundance: few
CDR3nt: TGTGCCAGCAGTTACGGACAGGGAATGAACACTGAAGCTTTCTTT; CDR3aa: CASSYGQGMNTEAFF; j_gene: TRBJ1-1; d_gene: TRBD1; v_gene: TRBV6-5; abundance: -
CDR3nt: TGCGCCAGCAGCTTGAGGGTCCAAGGGGCCGAGCAGTACTTC; CDR3aa: CASSLRVQGAEQYF; j_gene: TRBJ2-7; d_gene: -; v_gene: TRBV5-1; abundance: -
CDR3nt: TGTGCCAGCAGCTTAGTAGGCCCACCGTCCGGGGAGCTGTTTTTT; CDR3aa: CASSLVGPPSGELFF; j_gene: TRBJ2-2; d_gene: -; v_gene: TRBV11-3; abundance: few
CDR3nt: TGCGCCAGCAGCTTTTCTGGGGACCCGACCAATGAGCAGTTCTTC; CDR3aa: CASSFSGDPTNEQFF; j_gene: TRBJ2-1; d_gene: -; v_gene: TRBV5-1; abundance: few
CDR3nt: TGTGCCAGCAACTCCCCCGGGACTAGCGGGAGGCACTCCTACGAGCAGTACTTC; CDR3aa: CASNSPGTSGRHSYEQYF; j_gene: TRBJ2-7; d_gene: TRBD2; v_gene: TRBV11-2; abundance: -
CDR3nt: TGTGCCAGCAGCTTAGATTCGAACACTGAAGCTTTCTTT; CDR3aa: CASSLDSNTEAFF; j_gene: TRBJ1-1; d_gene: -; v_gene: TRBV7-6; abundance: many
CDR3nt: TGTGCCAGCAGTGAATATAGGGGTTCAGCGACTGAAGCTTTCTTT; CDR3aa: CASSEYRGSATEAFF; j_gene: TRBJ1-1; d_gene: -; v_gene: TRBV25-1; abundance: many
CDR3nt: TGTGCCAGCAGCTCTTCGACAGGGAACACTGAAGCTTTCTTT; CDR3aa: CASSSSTGNTEAFF; j_gene: TRBJ1-1; d_gene: -; v_gene: TRBV12-3/TRBV12-4; abundance: many
CDR3nt: TGTGCCAGCAAACGGGCGGGTCTAGAGACCCAGTACTTC; CDR3aa: CASKRAGLETQYF; j_gene: TRBJ2-5; d_gene: -; v_gene: TRBV12-3/TRBV12-4; abundance: few
CDR3nt: TGCAGCGCCGGACTAGCGGGAGGGTCAGGGGAGACCCAGTACTTC; CDR3aa: CSAGLAGGSGETQYF; j_gene: TRBJ2-5; d_gene: TRBD2; v_gene: TRBV29-1; abundance: -
CDR3nt: TGTGCCAGCAGCGCCGGGATTAACACCGGGGAGCTGTTTTTT; CDR3aa: CASSAGINTGELFF; j_gene: TRBJ2-2; d_gene: -; v_gene: TRBV7-2; abundance: few
CDR3nt: TGTGCCAGCTCCAACCCGGTGGGGCGAGGTAATTCACCCCTCCACTTT; CDR3aa: CASSNPVGRGNSPLHF; j_gene: TRBJ1-6; d_gene: -; v_gene: TRBV18; abundance: few
CDR3nt: TGTGCCAGCAGCTTCTCGGACAGGGGGCCGTCTGAAGCTTTCTTT; CDR3aa: CASSFSDRGPSEAFF; j_gene: TRBJ1-1; d_gene: TRBD1; v_gene: TRBV5-6; abundance: few
CDR3nt: TGTGCCAGCAGTTTAGGAGTATATAGTGAGCAGTACTTC; CDR3aa: CASSLGVYSEQYF; j_gene: TRBJ2-7; d_gene: -; v_gene: TRBV28; abundance: few
CDR3nt: TGTGCCATCAATGGTTTGAGGGAAACAGATACGCAGTATTTT; CDR3aa: CAINGLRETDTQYF; j_gene: TRBJ2-3; d_gene: -; v_gene: TRBV10-3; abundance: -
CDR3nt: TGTGCCAGCAGCCACACCTGGGACCCCAACACCGGGGAGCTGTTTTTT; CDR3aa: CASSHTWDPNTGELFF; j_gene: TRBJ2-2; d_gene: -; v_gene: TRBV3-1; abundance: -
CDR3nt: TGTGCCAGCAGCTGGGGACTAGGGAACTACAATGAGCAGTTCTTC; CDR3aa: CASSWGLGNYNEQFF; j_gene: TRBJ2-1; d_gene: TRBD2; v_gene: TRBV5-6; abundance: -
CDR3nt: TGCAGTGCCCAGTGGGGCACAGGTTACAATGAGCAGTTCTTC; CDR3aa: CSAQWGTGYNEQFF; j_gene: TRBJ2-1; d_gene: -; v_gene: TRBV20-1; abundance: few
CDR3nt: TGTGCCAGCAGTTCGGGACAGGGGGTCTCTGGGGCCAACGTCCTGACTTTC; CDR3aa: CASSSGQGVSGANVLTF; j_gene: TRBJ2-6; d_gene: TRBD1; v_gene: TRBV12-3/TRBV12-4; abundance: few
CDR3nt: TGTGCCAGCAGTTACTCGACCAGTTACACTGAAGCTTTCTTT; CDR3aa: CASSYSTSYTEAFF; j_gene: TRBJ1-1; d_gene: -; v_gene: TRBV6-5; abundance: few
CDR3nt: TGTGCCAGCAGCTTAAAGAAGGACAGGCGGCCTCTTACCCGAACTAATGAAAAACTGTTTTTT; CDR3aa: CASSLKKDRRPLTRTNEKLFF; j_gene: TRBJ1-4; d_gene: TRBD1; v_gene: TRBV11-1; abundance: -
CDR3nt: TGCAGTGCTAGGGAAAGACCCACTAATGAAAAACTGTTTTTT; CDR3aa: CSARERPTNEKLFF; j_gene: TRBJ1-4; d_gene: -; v_gene: TRBV20-1; abundance: -
CDR3nt: TGTGCCAGCAGTTCCCACCCCTCCCGGCTAGCGGGTCACCAAGAGACCCAGTACTTC; CDR3aa: CASSSHPSRLAGHQETQYF; j_gene: TRBJ2-5; d_gene: TRBD2; v_gene: TRBV27; abundance: -
CDR3nt: TGTGCCAGCAACCAACCCCAAAGGGACACCGGGGAGCTGTTTTTT; CDR3aa: CASNQPQRDTGELFF; j_gene: TRBJ2-2; d_gene: -; v_gene: TRBV12-3/TRBV12-4; abundance: many
CDR3nt: TGTGCCACCAGCAGAGATTGGGGGAAGGGTGGCGGGGAGCTGTTTTTT; CDR3aa: CATSRDWGKGGGELFF; j_gene: TRBJ2-2; d_gene: -; v_gene: TRBV15; abundance: -
CDR3nt: TGTGCCATCAGTGGAGTGGATACGCAGTATTTT; CDR3aa: CAISGVDTQYF; j_gene: TRBJ2-3; d_gene: -; v_gene: TRBV10-3; abundance: few
CDR3nt: TGTGCCAGCAGCTTATCACGGGGGATGGGACGTGCGGAGACCCAGTACTTC; CDR3aa: CASSLSRGMGRAETQYF; j_gene: TRBJ2-5; d_gene: -; v_gene: TRBV11-2; abundance: -
CDR3nt: TGTGCCAGCAGCCAAGGTCAGATTAGCAATCAGCCCCAGCATTTT; CDR3aa: CASSQGQISNQPQHF; j_gene: TRBJ1-5; d_gene: -; v_gene: TRBV3-1; abundance: -
CDR3nt: TGTGCCAGCAGCCCGGACAGGGCGGGCTATGGCTACACCTTC; CDR3aa: CASSPDRAGYGYTF; j_gene: TRBJ1-2; d_gene: TRBD1; v_gene: TRBV6-4; abundance: -
CDR3nt: TGTGCCAGCCGACTAGCGGGATTTGGGGTTGGTGAGCAGTTCTTC; CDR3aa: CASRLAGFGVGEQFF; j_gene: TRBJ2-1; d_gene: TRBD2; v_gene: TRBV28; abundance: -
CDR3nt: TGTGCCAGCAGTTTACGCGCGACAGAAACAGATACGCAGTATTTT; CDR3aa: CASSLRATETDTQYF; j_gene: TRBJ2-3; d_gene: -; v_gene: TRBV12-3/TRBV12-4; abundance: -
CDR3nt: TGTGCCAGCAGCTTAAGGGCAGACCTCCTCTATGGCTACACCTTC; CDR3aa: CASSLRADLLYGYTF; j_gene: TRBJ1-2; d_gene: -; v_gene: TRBV7-9; abundance: many
CDR3nt: TGTGCCAGCAGTCGACTAGCGGGCTACAATGAGCAGTTCTTC; CDR3aa: CASSRLAGYNEQFF; j_gene: TRBJ2-1; d_gene: TRBD2; v_gene: TRBV6-1; abundance: many
CDR3nt: TGTGCCAGCAGCTCGCCGGGCCTCCCCAGGGATGAGCAGTACTTC; CDR3aa: CASSSPGLPRDEQYF; j_gene: TRBJ2-7; d_gene: -; v_gene: TRBV11-3; abundance: -
CDR3nt: TGTGCCAGCACCGCAACAGGGTTTGACTACGAGCAGTACTTC; CDR3aa: CASTATGFDYEQYF; j_gene: TRBJ2-7; d_gene: -; v_gene: TRBV21-1; abundance: -
CDR3nt: TGTGCCAGCAGCTTAGCGCCTTCCACAGATACGCAGTATTTT; CDR3aa: CASSLAPSTDTQYF; j_gene: TRBJ2-3; d_gene: -; v_gene: TRBV7-6; abundance: few
CDR3nt: TGTGCCAGCAGTGGGGTGGTCCGGGAGACCCAGTACTTC; CDR3aa: CASSGVVRETQYF; j_gene: TRBJ2-5; d_gene: -; v_gene: TRBV7-9; abundance: -